This T cell receptor beta chain was profiled in a study of control samples from healthy donors and cancer patients. The assay was immunoSEQ multiplex PCR, and TCRdb's table has in-frame clones only and misses some. The table has approximately 230,000 clones, over 75% seen once; the top ten hold 10% to 15%. Trimming pared 8 bases from V and 0 bases from J, leaving 10 bases between. CDR3 length: 14 residues. CDR1 is LGHDT and CDR2 is YNNKEL in the germline V gene (reference sequence). This TCR was recovered from a woman aged 60-75 years with lung cancer. This rearrangement joins TRBV3-1 (or the pseudogene TRBV3-2) to TRBJ1-4; D uncertain. Sequencing was done on a sample of PBMCs. CDR3 DNA: TGTGCCAGCGAGGCAGGCGCAACTAATGAAAAACTGTTTTTT. Protein: CASEAGATNEKLFF.